The 8 T cell receptor beta chains below all came from one sample that was sequenced in a study of blood T cell dynamics during melanoma immunotherapy. Time point: week 3, after first cycle of checkpoint inhibitor. Data came from immunoSEQ multiplex PCR; TCRdb stores just in-frame clones and leaves some out. The sample lists approximately 15,000 clones; roughly 92% were seen once. The sample here was blood, taken from a patient treated with checkpoint blockade. The source is a human donor with melanoma.

This clone was recorded only once. The rearrangement links TRBV5-1 to TRBJ2-3; D is uncertain. Germline V lookup: CDR1 SGHRS, CDR2 YFSETQ. Trimming stripped 1 base from V and 1 base from J, with 4 bases between. The length of the CDR3 is 13 residues. The CDR3 protein is CASSLYRTDTQYF. The CDR3 bases are TGCGCCAGCAGCTTGTACCGCACAGATACGCAGTATTTT.

This chain links TRBV7-9 with TRBJ2-5; no clear D gene. Trimming took off 1 base at V and 2 bases at J, with 5 bases between the two ends. Germline lookup yields CDR1 SEHNR and CDR2 FQNEAQ (reference sequence). This CDR3 region has 13 residues. The CDR3: CASSLEIQETQYF. The CDR3 DNA sequence: TGTGCCAGCAGCTTAGAGATACAAGAGACCCAGTACTTC.

CDR3 sequence: CASSTRLASAYEQYF. The CDR3, as DNA: TGTGCCAGCAGCACCCGACTAGCGTCTGCCTACGAGCAGTACTTC. The chain has TRBV11-2 and TRBJ2-7; 8 bases map to TRBD2. Germline V gene lookup returns CDR1 SGHAT and CDR2 FQNNGV. The CDR3 extends over 15 amino acids. J lost 2 bases, V lost 5 bases, and 8 bases had no gene match. The full variable domain, its missing parts supplied by reference TRBV11-2 and TRBJ2-7, is EAGVAQSPRYKIIEKRQSVAFWCNPISGHATLYWYQQILGQGPKLLIQFQNNGVVDDSQLPKDRFSAERLKGVDSTLKIQPAKLEDSAVYLCASSTRLASAYEQYFGPGTRLTVT.

The chain recombines TRBV27 with TRBJ2-6, with D tentatively TRBD1 (5 bases). CDR1 MNHEY and CDR2 SMNVEV come from the germline V gene (reference sequence). Trimming removed 3 bases from V and 4 bases from J, with 10 bases in between. This CDR3 region has 15 residues. CDR3 in amino acids: CASSFQGHGANVLTF. In DNA, the CDR3 is TGTGCCAGCAGTTTTCAGGGTCACGGGGCCAACGTCCTGACTTTC.

The rearrangement uses TRBV5-1 and TRBJ2-1, with TRBD2 identical over 7 bases. V was pared by 4 bases and J by 7 bases, with 11 bases of the junction left unmatched. The germline CDR1 and CDR2 sequences are SGHRS and YFSETQ. The CDR3 has 15 residues. The CDR3 spells CASSVGGRASNEQFF. In nucleotides, the CDR3 is TGCGCCAGCAGCGTCGGGGGGAGGGCCAGTAATGAGCAGTTCTTC.

V and J are TRBV10-3 and TRBJ2-5; 7 bases fit TRBD1. The ends lost 8 bases at V and 3 bases at J; junction bases unmatched: 6. Germline CDR1 reads ENHRY; CDR2 reads SYGVKD. This CDR3 comprises 13 residues. The CDR3 protein is CAIGDSLKETQYF. The CDR3 bases are TGTGCCATCGGGGACAGTCTAAAAGAGACCCAGTACTTC.

The chain combines TRBV4-1 with TRBJ2-7; weak D call: TRBD1 (6 bases). V was pared by 5 bases and J by 2 bases, with 22 bases between. The CDR3 is made up of 17 amino acids. CDR1 is MGHRA, CDR2 YSYEKL, per germline. The CDR3 DNA sequence: TGCGCCAGCAGCTTACCGCCTCCCGGGACATATCCCTACGAGCAGTACTTC. It translates to CASSLPPPGTYPYEQYF.

The V gene is TRBV27, the J gene TRBJ2-7; D is uncertain. The CDR3 contains 13 residues. The germline V gene encodes CDR1 MNHEY and CDR2 SMNVEV (reference sequence). Trimming took 6 bases from V and 6 from J, leaving 15 bases between them. This CDR3 is CASRRAGLLEQYF. In nucleotides, the CDR3 is TGTGCCAGCAGACGGGCCGGCCTACTCGAGCAGTACTTC.